This T cell receptor beta chain derives from a study of T cell responses to AZD1222 COVID-19 vaccine. Study-wide results and limits: Vaccine-associated CD4 TCRs ranged over spike, dominating at 160-218 and 743-854.

V dropped 7 bases and J dropped 4; count of bases not matched to a gene: 3. The CDR3 has 13 residues. The germline gives CDR1 MNHEY, CDR2 SVGAGI. This clone was picked up a small number of times. Its antigen is as yet unknown. Libraries were prepared by immunoSEQ multiplex PCR; TCRdb keeps only in-frame clonotypes and omits some of them. The table shows 90,000 to 130,000 clones, with 70% to 90% occurring only once. The TCR sequence derives from an adult who received the AZD1222 COVID-19 vaccine. The chain uses TRBV6-5 and TRBJ1-4; TRBD1 aligns across 7 bases. Source: peripheral blood, taken 28 days after the second AZD1222 dose. DNA of the CDR3: TGTGCCAGCAAGGGGGCTCTTAATGAAAAACTGTTTTTT. It encodes CASKGALNEKLFF.